This T cell receptor (beta chain) was retrieved from a study of blood T cell repertoires in COVID-19. Turning to this clone: Distinct nucleotide sequences in the sample also encode this CDR3.

Measured with immunoSEQ multiplex PCR; TCRdb has only the in-frame clones, and not every one. The table shows roughly 230,000 clones, with about 82% occurring only once. This CDR3 comprises 14 residues. V lost 4 bases, J lost 1 base, and 8 bases lay in between. CDR1 and CDR2 (germline): SGHNT, YYREEE (reference sequence). The genes are TRBV5-4 and TRBJ2-2, with D perhaps matching TRBD1 (5 bases). Sequencing was carried out using peripheral blood. The sequence was collected from a woman in her sixties or seventies with active or convalescent COVID-19. The CDR3 reads CASSLQGNTGELFF. The CDR3 nucleotides read TGTGCCAGCAGCCTCCAGGGGAACACCGGGGAGCTGTTTTTT.